This T cell receptor beta chain was identified during a study of OX40 agonist ivuxolimab in advanced cancers. Study summary: Patients receiving dose escalation had hepatocellular carcinoma, melanoma, renal cell or head and neck cancer. At roughly 80% male, the cohort had a mean age of 60 years, ranging from roughly 23 to 80.

A few counts support this clone. The CDR3 loop spans 14 amino acids. CDR1 SGHNT and CDR2 YYREEE come from the germline V gene (reference sequence). Trimming took 1 base from V and 4 from J, leaving 10 bases between them. The repertoire was sequenced with immunoSEQ multiplex PCR; TCRdb's copy has only in-frame clones and lacks some. The table has 7,900 or so clones, about four fifths seen once. V usage is TRBV5-4 and J usage is TRBJ2-3; D gene uncertain. The source of this sequence is an adult with an advanced solid tumor such as melanoma, head and neck, liver or kidney cancer. The sample in question was CD4+ or CD8+ T cells sorted from blood, obtained in a trial of the OX40 agonist ivuxolimab. The CDR3 DNA reads as TGTGCCAGCAGCTTGCGGGTAACTTCAGATACGCAGTATTTT. It yields the protein CASSLRVTSDTQYF.